This passage covers 29 T cell receptor beta chains from one sample sequenced in a study of T cell responses to AZD1222 COVID-19 vaccine (dated by TCRdb to the early 2020s). The sample's time point label is to be understood as: baseline before first vaccination. The library was obtained by the immunoSEQ multiplex PCR assay. Imported from immuneACCESS, the table was reduced by TCRdb to in-frame sequences with V and J called. These copies leave out some clones; in studies compared against another copy, an unresolved V gene accounts for under half, and the cause of the remainder is not known. The sample table shows roughly 96,000 clones, and more than 75% are seen once. The top ten hold about 2.5% of the sample. The sample was peripheral blood, taken on day 0 of AZD1222 vaccination. The source is an adult in good health.

The rearrangement joins TRBV19 to TRBJ1-5; D is perhaps TRBD1 (5 bases). This CDR3 is built from 14 residues. Germline loops: CDR1 LNHDA, CDR2 SQIVND (reference sequence). Between the trimmed V and J ends, which lost 4 bases and 12 bases, there was a span of 19 bases. The CDR3, as DNA: TGTGCCAGTAGTAAACAGGAAGCAATCGGGGTCCAGCATTTT. Protein product: CASSKQEAIGVQHF.

This chain links TRBV30 with TRBJ1-5, with a possible D match to TRBD1 (6 bases). Germline V gives CDR1 GTSNPN, CDR2 SVGIG (reference sequence). CDR3 size: 13 residues. The V and J ends lost 0 bases and 5 bases respectively, with 8 bases between them. The CDR3 DNA is TGTGCCTGGAGTGTTGGGGGCGATCAGCCCCAGCATTTT. Its translation: CAWSVGGDQPQHF.

This clone came up once. J is TRBJ1-1 and V is TRBV5-1; TRBD1 aligns across 7 bases. Trimming at V came to 0 bases and at J to 0 bases, leaving 5 bases not matched to a gene. The CDR3 totals 16 residues. CDR1 is SGHRS, CDR2 YFSETQ, per germline. The CDR3 DNA follows: TGCGCCAGCAGCTTGGGGGACAGACAGATGAACACTGAAGCTTTCTTT. Amino acid sequence: CASSLGDRQMNTEAFF.

The chain links TRBV5-4 to TRBJ1-3; D is perhaps TRBD1 (6 bases). The ends were cut back, 3 bases at V and 0 bases at J, with 7 bases in the middle. The germline V gene has CDR1 SGHNT and CDR2 YYREEE (reference sequence). This CDR3 spans 14 amino acids. The CDR3 nucleotides are TGTGCCAGCAGCTGGGACACCTCTGGAAACACCATATATTTT. Its translation is CASSWDTSGNTIYF.

The V gene is TRBV7-2, the J gene TRBJ2-1; D is unclear. This CDR3 region has 13 residues. Between the trimmed V and J ends, which lost 3 bases and 1 base, there was a span of 4 bases. Per the germline V gene, CDR1 is SGHTA and CDR2 is FQGNSA. In DNA form, the CDR3 reads TGTGCCAGCAGCTTGGGTTCCTACAATGAGCAGTTCTTC. It translates to CASSLGSYNEQFF.

The chain has TRBV6-5 and TRBJ1-1; D remains unclear. V was cut by 5 bases and J by 1 base, with 11 bases left in between. Germline CDR1 reads MNHEY; CDR2 reads SVGAGI. The CDR3 length is 14 residues. This chain's CDR3 is CASSLWTGNTEAFF. CDR3 sequence (DNA): TGTGCCAGCAGTCTTTGGACGGGGAACACTGAAGCTTTCTTT.

This clone has only one observation. V and J are TRBV5-6 and TRBJ2-7, with D hard to call. Deletions cut 0 bases from V and 3 bases from J, with 13 bases between. CDR3 size: 15 residues. The germline gives CDR1 SGHDT, CDR2 YYEEEE. CDR3 region: CASSLGARTLYEQYF. CDR3 coding DNA: TGTGCCAGCAGCTTGGGGGCTAGGACCCTCTACGAGCAGTACTTC.

This clone appeared a few times. At one of its ends the junction is not consistent with the germline gene, which may arise from a read error. V is TRBV19 and J is TRBJ2-1; 11 bases fit TRBD2. The V gene's germline CDR1 is LNHDA and CDR2 SQIVND (reference sequence). The CDR3 has 15 amino acids. CDR3 loop: CASNIAGGPDNEQFF. CDR3 DNA sequence: TGTGCCAGTAATATAGCGGGAGGGCCTGACAATGAGCAGTTCTTC.

V gene TRBV2 combines with J gene TRBJ1-6; 8 nucleotides line up with TRBD1. Unmatched junction bases numbered 5, after V lost 4 bases and J lost 6 bases. The CDR3 contains 15 residues. CDR1 is SNHLY and CDR2 is FYNNEI in the germline V gene. The CDR3 protein is CASSVEQGVNSPLHF. Here the CDR3 DNA reads TGTGCCAGCAGTGTAGAACAGGGGGTTAATTCACCCCTCCACTTT. The full variable domain, with the rest looked up from reference TRBV2 and TRBJ1-6, is EPEVTQTPSHQVTQMGQEVILRCVPISNHLYFYWYRQILGQKVEFLVSFYNNEISEKSEIFDDQFSVERPDGSNFTLKIRSTKLEDSAMYFCASSVEQGVNSPLHFGNGTRLTVT.

This chain uses TRBV2 with TRBJ1-2; D is uncertain. V was trimmed by 7 bases and J by 4 bases, leaving 10 bases between them. The germline gives CDR1 SNHLY, CDR2 FYNNEI. This CDR3 is built from 12 residues. The CDR3: CASTLDTYGYTF. The CDR3 coding sequence is TGTGCCAGCACCCTCGACACCTATGGCTACACCTTC.

The table lists this clone with a count of one. This chain's CDR3 is CASSKEWGRDTGELFF. CDR3 in DNA: TGTGCCAGCAGCAAAGAGTGGGGGAGGGACACCGGGGAGCTGTTTTTT. J is TRBJ2-2 and V is TRBV21-1; the table assigns TRBD2, which was not confirmed against the DNA. TRBV21-1 is noted as a pseudogene. This CDR3 has 16 residues.

The genes are TRBV4-1 and TRBJ1-2; D possibly corresponds to TRBD1 (6 bases). Germline V CDR1 and CDR2: MGHRA, YSYEKL. CDR3 length equals 13 residues. V was pared by 5 bases and J by 3 bases, with 10 bases between. This CDR3 is CASSYREYYGYTF. CDR3 nucleotide sequence: TGCGCCAGCAGCTACAGGGAATACTATGGCTACACCTTC.

This chain connects TRBV15 to TRBJ2-7, with D possibly matching TRBD1 (5 bases). CDR3 length: 15 amino acids. Per germline, CDR1 LNHNV and CDR2 YYDKDF (reference sequence). The germline V and J ends were trimmed by 1 base and 0 bases, with 10 bases remaining between them. CDR3 DNA sequence: TGTGCCACCAGCAGAGGCACAGGCTACTCCTACGAGCAGTACTTC. It codes for CATSRGTGYSYEQYF.

This chain connects TRBV5-1 to TRBJ2-3; D is possibly TRBD1 (6 bases). The CDR3 has 15 residues. Germline values: CDR1 SGHRS, CDR2 YFSETQ. V lost 1 base, J lost 4 bases, and 13 bases lay in between. The CDR3 sequence is CASSLNRARPDTQYF. The CDR3 coding sequence is TGCGCCAGCAGCTTGAACAGGGCGCGTCCAGATACGCAGTATTTT. Full variable domain (rest looked up from reference TRBV5-1 and TRBJ2-3): KAGVTQTPRYLIKTRGQQVTLSCSPISGHRSVSWYQQTPGQGLQFLFEYFSETQRNKGNFPGRFSGRQFSNSRSEMNVSTLELGDSALYLCASSLNRARPDTQYFGPGTRLTVL.

V is TRBV28 and J is TRBJ2-5; 9 nucleotides agree with TRBD1. J was trimmed by 2 bases and V by 8 bases; bases with no gene match: 6. Per germline, CDR1 MDHEN and CDR2 SYDVKM. The CDR3 length is 14 residues. The CDR3 DNA reads as TGTGCCAGCTCACCGGGACAGGGTCAAGAGACCCAGTACTTC. It codes for CASSPGQGQETQYF.

The chain couples TRBV9 to TRBJ2-3; 10 bases align to TRBD2. V was pared by 0 bases and J by 3 bases, with 4 bases of the junction left unmatched. Germline V gene data show CDR1 as SGDLS and CDR2 as YYNGEE. There are 16 residues in the CDR3. The CDR3 bases are TGTGCCAGCAGCGTAGGGGCTAGCGGGAGTACAGATACGCAGTATTTT. This sequence encodes CASSVGASGSTDTQYF.

The chain couples TRBV5-1 to TRBJ2-7; D might be TRBD1 or TRBD2, each matching 6 bases. Trimming stripped 4 bases from V and 5 bases from J, with 22 bases between. CDR1 is SGHRS, CDR2 YFSETQ, per germline. The CDR3 runs 16 residues. The CDR3 spells CASSPLLVWGADEQYF. The CDR3 DNA reads as TGCGCCAGCAGCCCCTTGCTCGTTTGGGGGGCTGACGAGCAGTACTTC.

The chain is built from TRBV30 and TRBJ1-5; no firm D call. The CDR3 is made up of 15 amino acids. Looked up from germline, CDR1 is GTSNPN and CDR2 is SVGIG (reference sequence). V lost 5 bases, J lost 2 bases, and 16 bases lay in between. CDR3 in amino acids: CAWSASAGGNQPQHF. In DNA, the CDR3 is TGTGCCTGGTCGGCGAGCGCCGGTGGCAATCAGCCCCAGCATTTT.

V is TRBV7-9 and J is TRBJ1-3; the D gene is possibly TRBD1 (6 bases). The V gene's germline CDR1 is SEHNR and CDR2 FQNEAQ (reference sequence). Trimming took 5 bases from V and 4 from J, leaving 12 bases between them. This CDR3 comprises 14 residues. DNA of the CDR3: TGTGCCAGCAGCAAGACAGGCCCCGGAAACACCATATATTTT. Amino acids: CASSKTGPGNTIYF. The complete variable domain, with remaining parts taken from reference TRBV7-9 and TRBJ1-3, reads DTGVSQNPRHKITKRGQNVTFRCDPISEHNRLYWYRQTLGQGPEFLTYFQNEAQLEKSRLLSDRFSAERPKGSFSTLEIQRTEQGDSAMYLCASSKTGPGNTIYFGEGSWLTVV.

The genes are TRBV3-1 (or the pseudogene TRBV3-2) and TRBJ2-7, with 7 bases aligning to TRBD2. Losses at the gene ends were 4 bases for V and 12 bases for J; bases not matched to a gene: 9. Germline loops: CDR1 LGHDT, CDR2 YNNKEL (reference sequence). CDR3 length: 12 amino acids. The DNA for the CDR3 is TGTGCCAGCAGCCCCAAGAGGACTAGTAGGTACTTC. Protein: CASSPKRTSRYF.

This chain links TRBV2 with TRBJ2-1, with D possibly TRBD2 on 6 matching bases. The V and J ends lost 3 bases and 0 bases respectively, with 9 bases between them. Germline assignment: CDR1 SNHLY and CDR2 FYNNEI. The CDR3 runs to 15 residues. The CDR3 DNA follows: TGTGCCAGCAGTGAGGGCGGGGCCTCCTACAATGAGCAGTTCTTC. Its protein product is CASSEGGASYNEQFF.

CDR3 residues: CASSGRDQMMKLFF. The DNA of the CDR3 is TGTGCCAGCAGTGGCAGGGATCAAATGATGAAACTGTTTTTT. The chain recombines TRBV2 with TRBJ1-4, with a weak D call TRBD1 (5 bases). The V gene lost 4 bases and the J gene lost 11 bases, with 17 bases spanning the gap. The CDR3 is 14 residues long. CDR1 and CDR2 from the germline V gene are SNHLY and FYNNEI.

A few counts support this clone. The chain couples TRBV20-1 to TRBJ2-3; 13 bases agree with TRBD2. The ends lost 6 bases at V and 3 bases at J; junction bases unmatched: 15. The CDR3 has 18 amino acids. Germline-derived CDR1 and CDR2 are DFQATT and SNEGSKA (reference sequence). The CDR3, as DNA: TGCAGTGCGAGTAAACAACGACTAGCGGGAGGCTGGACAGATACGCAGTATTTT. This codes for CSASKQRLAGGWTDTQYF.

The chain links TRBV28 to TRBJ2-4; no definite D call. There are 16 residues in the CDR3. Germline V gives CDR1 MDHEN, CDR2 SYDVKM. Trimming removed 2 bases from V and 1 base from J, with 12 bases in between. CDR3 sequence (DNA): TGTGCCAGCAGTTTAGTCTCCCGTATCGCCAAAAACATTCAGTACTTC. The encoded protein is CASSLVSRIAKNIQYF.

This chain connects TRBV28 to TRBJ1-5; 11 nucleotides match TRBD1. The ends lost 10 bases at V and 6 bases at J; junction bases unmatched: 8. Germline CDR1 MDHEN, CDR2 SYDVKM. The CDR3 runs to 14 residues. The CDR3 DNA reads as TGTGCCACGAGGACAGGGGGCAAGGGTCAGCCCCAGCATTTT. Amino acid sequence: CATRTGGKGQPQHF. Looking up the rest from reference TRBV28 and TRBJ1-5 gives the full variable domain: DVKVTQSSRYLVKRTGEKVFLECVQDMDHENMFWYRQDPGLGLRLIYFSYDVKMKEKGDIPEGYSVSREKKERFSLILESASTNQTSMYLCATRTGGKGQPQHFGDGTRLSIL.

The CDR3 DNA reads TGTGCCAGCTCACCAGAAGACCAAGAGACCCAGTACTTC. The encoded protein is CASSPEDQETQYF. The chain employs TRBV18 and TRBJ2-5; D remains ambiguous. Per the germline V gene, CDR1 is KGHSH and CDR2 is LQKENI. With 2 bases removed from V and 0 bases from J, the gap between germline ends came to 4 bases. This CDR3 is built from 13 residues.

The chain uses TRBV29-1 and TRBJ1-2, with 7 bases that match TRBD1. Germline CDR1 and CDR2: SQVTM and ANQGSEA. The CDR3 spans 12 residues. The J segment lost 5 bases and the V segment lost 4 bases, leaving 4 bases of the junction unmatched. The CDR3 nucleotides are TGCAGCGTTGGGGGGACAGAATATGGCTACACCTTC. Translating it yields CSVGGTEYGYTF.

This rearrangement joins TRBV29-1 to TRBJ1-3; TRBD1 aligns across 10 bases. The ends lost 7 bases at V and 7 bases at J; junction bases unmatched: 7. CDR1 is SQVTM and CDR2 is ANQGSEA in the germline V gene. The CDR3 extends over 13 amino acids. The CDR3 DNA is TGCAGCGCTATGACAGGGGGCGCGAACACCATATATTTT. It encodes CSAMTGGANTIYF.

V and J are TRBV4-2 and TRBJ2-7; perhaps TRBD1 as D (5 bases). CDR3 length: 15 amino acids. Germline V gene data show CDR1 as LGHNA and CDR2 as YNFKEQ. The V gene lost 1 base and the J gene lost 4 bases, with 14 bases spanning the gap. The CDR3 DNA sequence: TGTGCCAGCAGCCAAGTACCCCAGGGTTCGTACGAGCAGTACTTC. This codes for CASSQVPQGSYEQYF.